This entry lists 4 T cell receptor beta chains sequenced from one sample in a study of blood T cells in healthy people across ages. It was with a sample-barcoded 5' primer and a J-beta primer mix that a second PCR of roughly 7 to 12 cycles was run. In TCRdb, the 5' RACE reads were re-called with MiXCR into one record per CDR3 protein. Among around 1,000,000 distinct CDR3 sequences listed, approximately 25% were seen once. The data were also submitted as part of a second study, on T cells of mothers and their children.

The specimen sequenced was blood. The receptors originated from a girl aged 2 to 9 in good health.

This clonotype was detected only a few times. The chain uses TRBV4-2 and TRBJ2-5; either TRBD1 or TRBD2 may fit D (5 bases each). The germline CDR1 and CDR2 sequences are LGHNA and YNFKEQ. The V and J ends lost 4 bases and 4 bases respectively, with 28 bases between them. This CDR3 contains 19 residues. The CDR3: CASSRLPRDPIGSGETQYF. CDR3 coding DNA: TGTGCCAGCAGCCGCCTACCCCGGGACCCTATTGGGTCAGGAGAGACCCAGTACTTC.

The chain carries TRBV20-1 and TRBJ2-7; TRBD2 might be the D (6 bases). The CDR3 is 14 amino acids. Germline V gene data show CDR1 as DFQATT and CDR2 as SNEGSKA (reference sequence). Trimming took 4 bases from V and 5 from J, leaving 18 bases between them. CDR3 nucleotide sequence: TGCAGTGCTACGGACGTGAGACTAGTCCACGAGCAGTACTTC. This encodes CSATDVRLVHEQYF.

The chain combines TRBV20-1 with TRBJ2-5; weak D call: TRBD1 (6 bases). The DNA end is more similar to TRBJ2-1, so the J call may be wrong. Germline CDR1 DFQATT, CDR2 SNEGSKA (reference sequence). This CDR3 is built from 15 residues. The CDR3 sequence: CSARDPQGPLNEQFF. The DNA of the CDR3 is TGCAGTGCTAGAGACCCTCAGGGGCCTCTAAATGAGCAGTTCTTC.

In this sample, this clonotype turned up a few times. This chain connects TRBV6-5 to TRBJ1-2; D may be TRBD1 (5 bases). The CDR3 covers 11 residues. V lost 7 bases, J lost 6 bases, and 9 bases lay in between. Looked up from germline, CDR1 is MNHEY and CDR2 is SVGAGI. The CDR3 sequence is CASKLGDGYTF. For the CDR3, the DNA is TGTGCCAGCAAGTTAGGGGATGGCTACACCTTC.